These T cell receptor beta chains were read from a single sample in a study of T cells after yellow fever vaccination. TCRdb recomputed calls from the 5' RACE reads with MiXCR, one row per CDR3 protein. The sample yields hundreds of thousands of distinct CDR3 sequences, 3% to 4.5% seen once. The source was PBMCs, collected on the day of the yellow fever booster vaccination. All receptors derive from a man aged 18 to 35 who received the YFV17D yellow fever vaccine. CDR3s include the opening cysteine and the closing phenylalanine or tryptophan. Each record gives: J gene, clone size, V gene, D gene, CDR3 DNA, CDR3 protein. A D gene is named only where the DNA matches it firmly. Clone size, where shown, is once, few, many, or a class for clones that have expanded.

J: TRBJ2-3; size: many; V: TRBV4-3; D: -; DNA: TGCGCCAGCAGCCAAGATTTCGGATTCACAGATACGCAGTATTTT; CDR3: CASSQDFGFTDTQYF
J: TRBJ1-6; size: many; V: TRBV5-5; D: -; DNA: TGTGCCAGCAGCTTTGCGGGAATTCGGTCACCCCTCCACTTT; CDR3: CASSFAGIRSPLHF
J: TRBJ1-4; size: many; V: TRBV6-6; D: -; DNA: TGTGCCAGCAGTTCCCTCCGGGAAAAACTGTTTTTT; CDR3: CASSSLREKLFF
J: TRBJ1-2; size: few; V: TRBV6-2/TRBV6-3; D: TRBD1; DNA: TGTGCCAGCAGTTACGACGGTAAAACAGGGGGCACGGGCTACACCTTC; CDR3: CASSYDGKTGGTGYTF
J: TRBJ2-1; size: -; V: TRBV18; D: -; DNA: TGTGCCAGCCGCGCCGACAGCAGCTCCTACAATGAGCAGTTCTTC; CDR3: CASRADSSSYNEQFF
J: TRBJ1-2; size: many; V: TRBV5-1; D: -; DNA: TGCGCCAGCAGCTTGCGGGGGGCGAACTATGGCTACACCTTC; CDR3: CASSLRGANYGYTF
J: TRBJ2-1; size: few; V: TRBV5-5; D: -; DNA: TGTGCCAGCAGCTTGGTAGGGGAATTAATGTACAATGAGCAGTTCTTC; CDR3: CASSLVGELMYNEQFF
J: TRBJ2-1; size: -; V: TRBV7-2; D: -; DNA: TGTGCCAGCAGCTTAGAGTATCTAGCCTACAATGAGCAGTTCTTC; CDR3: CASSLEYLAYNEQFF
J: TRBJ2-3; size: -; V: TRBV12-3/TRBV12-4; D: -; DNA: TGTGCCAGCACCTGGGACTTCACAGATACGCAGTATTTT; CDR3: CASTWDFTDTQYF
J: TRBJ1-1; size: few; V: TRBV6-2/TRBV6-3; D: TRBD1; DNA: TGTGCCAGCAGTTACCCGAACCGGGACAGGGGGATGAACACTGAAGCTTTCTTT; CDR3: CASSYPNRDRGMNTEAFF
J: TRBJ2-1; size: many; V: TRBV7-3; D: -; DNA: TGTGCCAGCAGCTTAGCCCCCCGTCGGGCCTACAATGAGCAGTTCTTC; CDR3: CASSLAPRRAYNEQFF
J: TRBJ2-1; size: many; V: TRBV11-2; D: TRBD2; DNA: TGTGCCAGCAGCTTGAGCGGGGTTTACAATGAGCAGTTCTTC; CDR3: CASSLSGVYNEQFF
J: TRBJ1-6; size: many; V: TRBV7-2; D: TRBD1; DNA: TGTGCCAGCAGCTTTCGACCGGGACAGGGTAATTCACCCCTCCACTTT; CDR3: CASSFRPGQGNSPLHF
J: TRBJ2-7; size: many; V: TRBV28; D: TRBD2; DNA: TGTGCCAGCAGTACCTCCCGAGTGATAGCGGGGAACTACGAGCAGTACTTC; CDR3: CASSTSRVIAGNYEQYF
J: TRBJ2-1; size: -; V: TRBV5-6; D: TRBD1; DNA: TGTGCCAGCTCGATGACCGGGACAGTCTACAATGAGCAGTTCTTC; CDR3: CASSMTGTVYNEQFF
J: TRBJ2-3; size: few; V: TRBV9; D: -; DNA: TGTGCCAGCAGCGTAAGTGTTCGAGGGGACGCCCTTACAGATACGCAGTATTTT; CDR3: CASSVSVRGDALTDTQYF
J: TRBJ2-1; size: few; V: TRBV10-3; D: -; DNA: TGTGCCATCAGTGAGTCAGAGGAAGAGCAGTTCTTC; CDR3: CAISESEEEQFF
J: TRBJ2-5; size: -; V: TRBV10-3; D: -; DNA: TGTGCCATCAGGGAGGACACGGAATTCAGGACCCAGTACTTC; CDR3: CAIREDTEFRTQYF
J: TRBJ2-4; size: many; V: TRBV20-1; D: TRBD1; DNA: TGCAGTGCTAGCCCCCCGGGACAGGGTTTCTCTGCCAAAAACATTCAGTACTTC; CDR3: CSASPPGQGFSAKNIQYF
J: TRBJ2-1; size: few; V: TRBV4-3; D: -; DNA: TGCGCCAGCAGCCAAGATCCAGTTTACAATGAGCAGTTCTTC; CDR3: CASSQDPVYNEQFF
J: TRBJ2-3; size: few; V: TRBV4-3; D: -; DNA: TGCGCCAGCAGCCGCCGGGACACCCGCACAGATACGCAGTATTTT; CDR3: CASSRRDTRTDTQYF
J: TRBJ2-1; size: many; V: TRBV5-1; D: -; DNA: TGCGCCAGCAAGGGCTCCTACTTCTACAATGAGCAGTTCTTC; CDR3: CASKGSYFYNEQFF
J: TRBJ2-5; size: few; V: TRBV7-9; D: TRBD2; DNA: TGTGCCAGCAGCTTTCGCGGCGGGGGGCAAGAGACCCAGTACTTC; CDR3: CASSFRGGGQETQYF
J: TRBJ1-4; size: many; V: TRBV14; D: -; DNA: TGTGCCAGCAGCCAAGGCTCAGCGACTAATGAAAAACTGTTTTTT; CDR3: CASSQGSATNEKLFF
J: TRBJ2-5; size: few; V: TRBV4-1; D: -; DNA: TGCGCCAGCAGCCATCCGGATAAGACCCAGTACTTC; CDR3: CASSHPDKTQYF
J: TRBJ2-2; size: -; V: TRBV7-3; D: -; DNA: TGTGCCAGCAGCTTAATGGAGGCCGGGGAGCTGTTTTTT; CDR3: CASSLMEAGELFF
J: TRBJ1-3; size: many; V: TRBV12-3/TRBV12-4; D: -; DNA: TGTGCCAGCAGGCTGGGGGGCGACACCATATATTTT; CDR3: CASRLGGDTIYF
J: TRBJ2-5; size: few; V: TRBV5-1; D: -; DNA: TGCGCCAGCAGCTGGGGACAAGGAGAGACCCAGTACTTC; CDR3: CASSWGQGETQYF
J: TRBJ2-7; size: many; V: TRBV20-1; D: TRBD1; DNA: TGCAGTGCTAGTAGGGGGACAGCGAGCTCCTACGAGCAGTACTTC; CDR3: CSASRGTASSYEQYF
J: TRBJ2-3; size: many; V: TRBV11-2; D: TRBD2; DNA: TGTGCCAGCAGCTTAGTAGTCGGGGGGGCCACAGATACGCAGTATTTT; CDR3: CASSLVVGGATDTQYF
J: TRBJ2-1; size: few; V: TRBV12-3/TRBV12-4; D: -; DNA: TGTGCCAGCAGTCCCCTGACCTCCGTTGATGAGCAGTTCTTC; CDR3: CASSPLTSVDEQFF
J: TRBJ1-2; size: few; V: TRBV12-3/TRBV12-4; D: -; DNA: TGTGCCAGCATTTCACAGACCGGTAACTATGGCTACACCTTC; CDR3: CASISQTGNYGYTF
J: TRBJ2-1; size: few; V: TRBV7-6; D: -; DNA: TGTGCCAGCAGCTTAGGGGCCTTGAGGGGGGGTTACAATGAGCAGTTCTTC; CDR3: CASSLGALRGGYNEQFF
J: TRBJ2-1; size: many; V: TRBV5-6; D: TRBD2; DNA: TGTGCCAGCAGTTCCTGGGCCAGGACTAGCGGGGAGAATGAGCAGTTCTTC; CDR3: CASSSWARTSGENEQFF
J: TRBJ1-5; size: -; V: TRBV3-1; D: TRBD1; DNA: TGTGCCAGCAGCCCAGACCGGACAGGGTATGGCAATCAGCCCCAGCATTTT; CDR3: CASSPDRTGYGNQPQHF
J: TRBJ2-1; size: -; V: TRBV5-1; D: -; DNA: TGCGCCAGCAGCCCGGGAGACAGGGCCAATCTAGGTGAGCAGTTCTTC; CDR3: CASSPGDRANLGEQFF
J: TRBJ1-6; size: few; V: TRBV20-1; D: -; DNA: TGCAGTGCTAAGCCCCTGGGGGGCTTTAAATCACCCCTCCACTTT; CDR3: CSAKPLGGFKSPLHF
J: TRBJ2-5; size: few; V: TRBV18; D: -; DNA: TGTGCCAGCTCACCACCGTGGCAGGGCCAAGAGACCCAGTACTTC; CDR3: CASSPPWQGQETQYF
J: TRBJ2-1; size: many; V: TRBV6-5; D: TRBD2; DNA: TGTGCCAGCAGTTACTTAGCGGGGGGAGGGTTTGAGCAGTTCTTC; CDR3: CASSYLAGGGFEQFF
J: TRBJ1-5; size: -; V: TRBV4-3; D: -; DNA: TGCGCCAGCAGCCAAGGCAAGGGGAGGGACCAGCCCCAGCATTTT; CDR3: CASSQGKGRDQPQHF